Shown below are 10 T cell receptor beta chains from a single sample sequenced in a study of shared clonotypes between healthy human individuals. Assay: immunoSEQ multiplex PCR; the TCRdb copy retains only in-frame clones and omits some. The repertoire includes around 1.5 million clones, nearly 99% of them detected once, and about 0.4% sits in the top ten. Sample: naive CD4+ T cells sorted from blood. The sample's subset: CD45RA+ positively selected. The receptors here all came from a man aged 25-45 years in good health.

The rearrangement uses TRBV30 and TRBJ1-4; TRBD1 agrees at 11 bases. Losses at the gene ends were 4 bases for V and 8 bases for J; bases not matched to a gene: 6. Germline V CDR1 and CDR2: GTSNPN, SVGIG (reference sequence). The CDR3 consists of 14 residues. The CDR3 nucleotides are TGTGCCTGGACCTCGGGGACAGGGGGGGAAAAACTGTTTTTT. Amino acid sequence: CAWTSGTGGEKLFF.

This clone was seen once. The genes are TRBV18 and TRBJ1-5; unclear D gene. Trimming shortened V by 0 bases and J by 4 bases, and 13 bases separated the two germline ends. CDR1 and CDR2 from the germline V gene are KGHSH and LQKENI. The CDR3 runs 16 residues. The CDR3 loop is CASSPPTSQRNQPQHF. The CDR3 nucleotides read TGTGCCAGCTCACCACCAACAAGTCAAAGGAATCAGCCCCAGCATTTT.

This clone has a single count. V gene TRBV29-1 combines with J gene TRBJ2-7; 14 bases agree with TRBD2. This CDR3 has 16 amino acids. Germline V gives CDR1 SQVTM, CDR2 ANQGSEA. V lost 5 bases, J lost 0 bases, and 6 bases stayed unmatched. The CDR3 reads CSVKGLAGGGSYEQYF. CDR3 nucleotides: TGCAGCGTTAAAGGACTAGCGGGAGGCGGCTCCTACGAGCAGTACTTC.

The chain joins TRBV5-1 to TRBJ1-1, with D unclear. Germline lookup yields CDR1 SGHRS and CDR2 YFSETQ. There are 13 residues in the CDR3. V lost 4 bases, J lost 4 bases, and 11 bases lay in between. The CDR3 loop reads CASSPDGITEAFF. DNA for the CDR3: TGCGCCAGCAGCCCAGACGGGATCACTGAAGCTTTCTTT.

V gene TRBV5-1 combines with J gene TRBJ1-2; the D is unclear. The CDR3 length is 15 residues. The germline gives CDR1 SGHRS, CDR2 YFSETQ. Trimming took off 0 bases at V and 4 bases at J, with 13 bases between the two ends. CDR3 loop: CASSLGTGNLYGYTF. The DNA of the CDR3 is TGCGCCAGCAGCTTGGGAACCGGGAACCTCTATGGCTACACCTTC.

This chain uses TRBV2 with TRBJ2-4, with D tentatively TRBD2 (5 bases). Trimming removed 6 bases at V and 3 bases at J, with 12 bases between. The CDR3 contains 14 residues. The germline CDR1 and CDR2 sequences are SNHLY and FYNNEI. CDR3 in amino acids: CASRPGRGKNIQYF. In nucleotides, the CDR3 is TGTGCCAGCAGGCCGGGCCGGGGCAAAAACATTCAGTACTTC.

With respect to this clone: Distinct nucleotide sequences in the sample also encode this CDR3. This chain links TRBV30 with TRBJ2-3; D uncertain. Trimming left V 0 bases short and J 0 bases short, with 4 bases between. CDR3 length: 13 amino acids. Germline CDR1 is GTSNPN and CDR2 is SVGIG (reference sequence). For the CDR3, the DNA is TGTGCCTGGAGTGTGCGGAGCACAGATACGCAGTATTTT. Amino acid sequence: CAWSVRSTDTQYF. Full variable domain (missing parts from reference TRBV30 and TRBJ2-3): SQTIHQWPATLVQPVGSPLSLECTVEGTSNPNLYWYRQAAGRGLQLLFYSVGIGQISSEVPQNLSASRPQDRQFILSSKKLLLSDSGFYLCAWSVRSTDTQYFGPGTRLTVL.

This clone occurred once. This CDR3 reads CASSPQGSRFYQPQHF. CDR3 DNA sequence: TGTGCCAGCAGTCCACAGGGGTCCCGGTTTTATCAGCCCCAGCATTTT. This sequence joins TRBV28 and TRBJ1-5; 7 bases agree with TRBD1. J was trimmed by 5 bases and V by 5 bases; bases with no gene match: 12. The CDR3 spans 16 residues. Germline values: CDR1 MDHEN, CDR2 SYDVKM.

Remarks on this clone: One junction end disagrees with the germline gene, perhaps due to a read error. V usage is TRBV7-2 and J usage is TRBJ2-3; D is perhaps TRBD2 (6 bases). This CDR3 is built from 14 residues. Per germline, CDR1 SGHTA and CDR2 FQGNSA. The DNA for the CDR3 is TGTGCCAGCAGCTTAGCAGGTGGGGGGTTTTCGGTAGGTTTT. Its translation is CASSLAGGGFSVGF. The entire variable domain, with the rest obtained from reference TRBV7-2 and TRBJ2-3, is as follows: GAGVSQSPSNKVTEKGKDVELRCDPISGHTALYWYRQSLGQGLEFLIYFQGNSAPDKSGLPSDRFSAERTGGSVSTLTIQRTQQEDSAVYLCASSLAGGGFSVGFGPGTRLTVL.

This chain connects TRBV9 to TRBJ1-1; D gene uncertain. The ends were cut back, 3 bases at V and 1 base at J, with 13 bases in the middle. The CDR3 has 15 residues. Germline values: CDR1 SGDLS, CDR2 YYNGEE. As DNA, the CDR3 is TGTGCCAGCAGCGAGAGGGCCTACCCGAACACTGAAGCTTTCTTT. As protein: CASSERAYPNTEAFF.